The clone carrying this T cell receptor (beta chain) was counted ten times or more. The antigen remains unidentified. A universal primer site and UMIs were added as TCR cDNA was made by 5'RACE template switching. TCRdb re-called the 5' RACE reads with MiXCR, one entry per CDR3 protein. The sample contains a few hundred thousand distinct CDR3 sequences, 4% to 5.5% of which appear only once. These data belong to a study of T cells after yellow fever vaccination. Whole-study context: It was SMART-Seq v4 Ultra Low Input that prepared the fractions with low cell numbers.

The CDR3 covers 12 residues. Deletions cut 6 bases from V and 6 bases from J, with 11 bases between. Overall study results and limits: A limited proportion of clonotypes was detected within both the CD4 and CD8 compartments.

The receptor was derived from a man in his late teens or twenties who received the YFV17D yellow fever vaccine. Sequenced here: PBMCs, sampled 15 days after the yellow fever booster vaccination. The chain recombines TRBV12-3 or TRBV12-4 with TRBJ1-2; possibly TRBD1 for D (5 bases). Here the CDR3 reads CASSPGANGYTF. CDR3 bases: TGTGCCAGCAGCCCCGGGGCCAATGGCTACACCTTC.